The entry that follows covers one T cell receptor (beta chain) sequence. The data were obtained in a study of blood T cells in healthy people across ages. Germline loops: CDR1 MNHEY, CDR2 SMNVEV (reference sequence). V lost 8 bases to trimming and J lost 0 bases; unmatched junction nucleotides: 2. This CDR3 region has 13 residues. The second PCR ran about 6 to 11 cycles with a sample-barcoded 5' primer and J-beta primers. Via MiXCR, TCRdb re-called the 5' RACE reads, giving one row per CDR3 protein. The table shows roughly 720,000 distinct CDR3 sequences, with roughly 50% occurring only once. Material for sequencing was blood. The rearrangement uses TRBV27 and TRBJ1-1; 8 bases map to TRBD1. The receptor comes from an older man in good health. In DNA form, the CDR3 reads TGTGCCAGCGGGGGACAGGTGAACACTGAAGCTTTCTTT. It specifies CASGGQVNTEAFF.